The 21 T cell receptor beta chains below come from one sample, sequenced in a study of a mutant IDH1 vaccine in newly diagnosed glioma. The time point denotes: week 47, end of study. The investigators gave 300 ug of mutant IDH1 20-mer peptide in each vaccine dose, together with topical imiquimod. No antigen has been assigned to these receptors. Generated by immunoSEQ multiplex PCR, the TCRdb table keeps only in-frame clones and is missing some. The profile shows around 30,000 clones, just under 90% of them singletons. The sample consisted of PBMCs, taken from a glioma patient whose treatment included an IDH1 peptide vaccine. The receptors were sampled from a young woman with glioma.

The gene calls are TRBV4-1 and TRBJ2-5, with D tentatively TRBD2 (5 bases). The CDR3 consists of 15 residues. Germline values: CDR1 MGHRA, CDR2 YSYEKL. With 4 bases removed from V and 0 bases from J, the gap between germline ends came to 12 bases. The CDR3 coding sequence is TGCGCCAGCAGCCCCTCGTGGCGGGACCAAGAGACCCAGTACTTC. It encodes CASSPSWRDQETQYF.

This clone was counted a single time. The chain links TRBV7-9 to TRBJ2-7, with 10 bases aligning to TRBD1. The CDR3 totals 14 residues. V dropped 5 bases and J dropped 6; count of bases not matched to a gene: 7. CDR1 and CDR2 (germline): SEHNR, FQNEAQ (reference sequence). DNA for the CDR3: TGTGCCAGCAGCCCCGGGACAGGGGAACGCGAGCAGTACTTC. It specifies CASSPGTGEREQYF.

This clone appeared once. The chain joins TRBV5-1 to TRBJ2-7; TRBD1 is a possible D gene (6 bases). CDR3 length: 14 amino acids. The V end lost 4 bases, the J end lost 0 bases, and 11 bases lay between the germline ends. Germline V gene data show CDR1 as SGHRS and CDR2 as YFSETQ. The CDR3, as DNA: TGCGCCAGCAGCCAGGACAGCGGCTCCTACGAGCAGTACTTC. It is translated as CASSQDSGSYEQYF.

The chain is built from TRBV19 and TRBJ1-1; 7 nucleotides align to TRBD1. Unmatched junction bases numbered 5, after V lost 3 bases and J lost 1 base. The CDR3 sequence is 15 residues long. Germline assignment: CDR1 LNHDA and CDR2 SQIVND (reference sequence). The chain's CDR3 is CASSMSGGGNTEAFF. The CDR3 region has the DNA TGTGCCAGTAGTATGTCAGGGGGGGGGAACACTGAAGCTTTCTTT.

J is TRBJ1-2 and V is TRBV7-2, with TRBD1 matching over 7 bases. V dropped 5 bases and J dropped 5; count of bases not matched to a gene: 8. Germline assignment: CDR1 SGHTA and CDR2 FQGNSA. The CDR3 loop spans 14 amino acids. CDR3 sequence reads: CASSIGTVGYGYTF. In DNA, the CDR3 is TGTGCCAGCAGCATAGGGACAGTAGGGTATGGCTACACCTTC.

The V gene is TRBV4-1, the J gene TRBJ2-5; no reliable D call. The germline V gene encodes CDR1 MGHRA and CDR2 YSYEKL. Trimming took 4 bases from V and 0 from J, leaving 9 bases between them. The CDR3 extends over 14 amino acids. The CDR3: CASSPHTNQETQYF. Written as DNA, the CDR3 is TGCGCCAGCAGCCCCCACACAAACCAAGAGACCCAGTACTTC.

The rearrangement links TRBV4-1 to TRBJ1-4; 7 positions agree with TRBD1. The CDR3 is 13 residues long. Trimming removed 5 bases from V and 7 bases from J; junction bases left unmatched: 4. Germline CDR1 is MGHRA and CDR2 is YSYEKL. DNA for the CDR3: TGCGCCAGCAGCAACACAGGGGCTGAAAAACTGTTTTTT. Translating gives CASSNTGAEKLFF.

J is TRBJ1-6 and V is TRBV6-1; D gene unclear. Deletions cut 3 bases from V and 4 bases from J, with 7 bases between. Germline CDR1 reads MNHNS; CDR2 reads SASEGT. This CDR3 is built from 14 residues. CDR3 sequence: CASSDSLYNSPLHF. The CDR3 coding sequence is TGTGCCAGCAGTGACAGTCTGTATAATTCACCCCTCCACTTT.

The chain carries TRBV7-2 and TRBJ1-4, with D uncertain. Germline V gene sequence: CDR1 SGHTA, CDR2 FQGNSA. V was trimmed by 0 bases and J by 5 bases, leaving 10 bases between them. The CDR3 consists of 15 residues. The CDR3 region is CASSLASLGNEKLFF. The CDR3 nucleotides read TGTGCCAGCAGCTTAGCCAGCCTCGGAAATGAAAAACTGTTTTTT.

The CDR3 region is CASSLELGGKSPLHF. The DNA of the CDR3 is TGTGCCAGCAGCTTAGAATTGGGGGGAAAATCACCCCTCCACTTT. The J gene is TRBJ1-6, the V gene TRBV7-9; a possible D gene is TRBD1 (5 bases). V was shortened by 1 base and J by 10 bases, with 14 bases between the two germline ends. The CDR3 totals 15 residues. Germline assignment: CDR1 SEHNR and CDR2 FQNEAQ (reference sequence). The variable domain in full, completed from reference TRBV7-9 and TRBJ1-6, reads DTGVSQNPRHKITKRGQNVTFRCDPISEHNRLYWYRQTLGQGPEFLTYFQNEAQLEKSRLLSDRFSAERPKGSFSTLEIQRTEQGDSAMYLCASSLELGGKSPLHFGNGTRLTVT.

The sample holds one count of this clone. This rearrangement joins TRBV5-6 to TRBJ1-2; no firm D call. V lost 1 base to trimming and J lost 4 bases, with 11 bases between them. CDR1 SGHDT and CDR2 YYEEEE come from the germline V gene. The CDR3 sequence is 14 residues long. CDR3 nucleotides: TGTGCCAGCAGCTTGAAGGACCGGCGCTATGGCTACACCTTC. It yields the protein CASSLKDRRYGYTF.

CDR3 loop: CASSPPENIQYF. The CDR3, as DNA: TGTGCCAGCAGCCCACCTGAGAACATTCAGTACTTC. The V and J genes are TRBV6-6 and TRBJ2-4; D not certain. V lost 6 bases and J lost 7, with 10 bases in between. Looked up from germline, CDR1 is MNHNY and CDR2 is SVGAGI (reference sequence). The CDR3 length is 12 residues.

J is TRBJ1-5 and V is TRBV18; 12 bases align to TRBD1. Germline V gene data show CDR1 as KGHSH and CDR2 as LQKENI. Trimming took 4 bases from V and 3 from J; bases not matched to a gene: 4. CDR3 size: 16 residues. This CDR3 reads CASSLGTGGNNQPQHF. DNA for the CDR3: TGTGCCAGCTCACTAGGGACAGGGGGCAACAATCAGCCCCAGCATTTT.

In its sample, this clone was seen once. The chain joins TRBV18 to TRBJ1-2; no definite D call. CDR3 size: 13 residues. With 3 bases removed from V and 9 bases from J, the gap between germline ends came to 14 bases. The V gene's germline CDR1 is KGHSH and CDR2 LQKENI. CDR3 DNA: TGTGCCAGCTCACCCGGCGGGAGGGTCCGCTACACCTTC. Its protein is CASSPGGRVRYTF.

This clone appeared once. This chain joins TRBV5-1 and TRBJ2-2; D unclear. The CDR3 extends over 14 amino acids. CDR1 SGHRS and CDR2 YFSETQ come from the germline V gene. Trimming took 5 bases from V and 7 from J, leaving 15 bases between them. The DNA for the CDR3 is TGCGCCAGCAGGGAGTGGAGCGACAACGGGGAGCTGTTTTTT. Encoded protein: CASREWSDNGELFF.

The chain couples TRBV6-5 to TRBJ1-5, with D uncertain. There are 13 residues in the CDR3. In germline, CDR1 is MNHEY, CDR2 SVGAGI. V lost 3 bases and J lost 7, with 10 bases in between. The DNA of the CDR3 is TGTGCCAGCAGTTATAATCAAGGGCAGCCCCAGCATTTT. Amino acids: CASSYNQGQPQHF.

V usage is TRBV7-2 and J usage is TRBJ2-5, with D uncertain. The ends were cut back, 2 bases at V and 5 bases at J, with 6 bases in the middle. This CDR3 contains 12 residues. Germline V CDR1 and CDR2: SGHTA, FQGNSA. The CDR3 region has the DNA TGTGCCAGCAGCTTATTGCAGGAGACCCAGTACTTC. This translates into CASSLLQETQYF.

This clone showed up just once. This chain joins TRBV5-8 and TRBJ1-2, with D unresolved. The V gene's germline CDR1 is SGHTS and CDR2 YDEGEE. The CDR3 is 13 residues long. V was clipped by 4 bases and J by 3 bases, with 10 bases between them. CDR3 in amino acids: CASSMQTYYGYTF. The DNA for the CDR3 is TGTGCCAGCAGCATGCAGACCTACTATGGCTACACCTTC.

The V gene is TRBV29-1, the J gene TRBJ2-5, with a possible D match to TRBD2 (7 bases). The germline V and J ends were trimmed by 3 bases and 1 base, with 9 bases remaining between them. The CDR3 has 13 amino acids. The germline gives CDR1 SQVTM, CDR2 ANQGSEA. The CDR3 DNA sequence: TGCAGCGTTGACGCGGGGGCCCAAGAGACCCAGTACTTC. Residues: CSVDAGAQETQYF.

The chain joins TRBV30 to TRBJ1-2; D call uncertain. This CDR3 spans 13 amino acids. The V gene's germline CDR1 is GTSNPN and CDR2 SVGIG (reference sequence). Trimming shortened V by 4 bases and J by 2 bases, and 11 bases separated the two germline ends. The CDR3 loop reads CAWIIGGNYGYTF. The CDR3 bases are TGTGCCTGGATTATCGGAGGAAACTATGGCTACACCTTC.

The genes are TRBV19 and TRBJ1-2; D is uncertain. The germline V gene encodes CDR1 LNHDA and CDR2 SQIVND (reference sequence). The CDR3 contains 14 residues. V lost 8 bases, J lost 4 bases, and 17 bases lay in between. The CDR3 DNA follows: TGTGCCAGTGACCCCAGTGGGCGCTTCTATGGCTACACCTTC. Amino acids: CASDPSGRFYGYTF.